This T cell receptor beta chain was obtained from a study of beta chain features in type 1 diabetes. The CDR3 runs to 14 residues. The V and J ends lost 6 bases and 1 base, in that order; junction bases with no gene match: 6. Germline CDR1 and CDR2: SQVTM and ANQGSEA. The sequenced template was cDNA made from the entire isolated RNA. Clones were sequenced by immunoSEQ multiplex PCR, and TCRdb holds only the in-frame ones, with some missing. The sample records some 110,000 clones, 15% to 20% being singletons. This clone was recorded a few times. Its antigen is undetermined. Study-wide findings and caveats: Shortening that was moderate but significant affected the TCRB CDR3s of Type 1 diabetes patients in all four CD4+ subsets.

Sequenced: central memory CD4+ T cells from blood. The receptor comes from a man younger than 45 with type 1 diabetes. This chain links TRBV29-1 with TRBJ1-1; TRBD1 aligns across 9 bases. As DNA, the CDR3 is TGCAGCGTCGGGACAGGGAGCCGGAACACTGAAGCTTTCTTT. Translating gives CSVGTGSRNTEAFF.